This record covers a single T cell receptor beta chain. Its antigen remains unidentified. This CDR3 has 16 residues. Germline V gives CDR1 MDHEN, CDR2 SYDVKM. V gave up 5 bases and J gave up 5 bases, with 19 bases separating them. This specimen belongs to a study of OX40 agonist ivuxolimab in advanced cancers. For the study at large: Among those enrolled, mean age was about 63 years (range roughly 23 to 90) and about 79% were male.

Profiling relied on immunoSEQ multiplex PCR, and the TCRdb table lists in-frame clones only, not all of them. The sample contains about 48,000 clones, about nine tenths of which appear only once. Study outcomes and limitations: Dose levels from 0.1 to 3.0 mg/kg saw CD4+ and CD8+ blood T cells expand clonally by week 6.

Specimen: CD4+ or CD8+ T cells sorted from blood, collected in a trial of the OX40 agonist ivuxolimab. The sequence was collected from an adult with an advanced solid tumor such as melanoma, head and neck, liver or kidney cancer. The V and J genes are TRBV28 and TRBJ2-1, with a possible D match to TRBD2 (6 bases). In DNA form, the CDR3 reads TGTGCCAGCAGTCGCCCTGGGACTCAGGTGGACAATGAGCAGTTCTTC. Amino acids: CASSRPGTQVDNEQFF.